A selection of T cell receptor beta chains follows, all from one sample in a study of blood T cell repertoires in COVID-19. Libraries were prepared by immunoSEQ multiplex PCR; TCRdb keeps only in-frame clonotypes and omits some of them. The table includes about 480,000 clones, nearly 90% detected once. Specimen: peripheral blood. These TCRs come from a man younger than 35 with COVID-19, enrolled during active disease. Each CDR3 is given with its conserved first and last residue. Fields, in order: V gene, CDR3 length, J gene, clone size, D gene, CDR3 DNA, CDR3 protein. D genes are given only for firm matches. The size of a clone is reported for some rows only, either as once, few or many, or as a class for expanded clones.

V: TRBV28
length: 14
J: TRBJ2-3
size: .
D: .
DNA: TGTGCCAGCAGGTCCCGGGGGGCTGGGAATACGCAGTATTTT
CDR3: CASRSRGAGNTQYF

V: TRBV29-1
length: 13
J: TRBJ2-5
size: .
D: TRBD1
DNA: TGCAGCGTGGGCTACAGGGGTGGAGAGACCCAGTACTTC
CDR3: CSVGYRGGETQYF

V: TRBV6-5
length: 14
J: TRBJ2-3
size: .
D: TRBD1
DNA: TGTGCCAGCAGCCGGGACAGGGGAGTCGGTACGCAGTATTTT
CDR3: CASSRDRGVGTQYF

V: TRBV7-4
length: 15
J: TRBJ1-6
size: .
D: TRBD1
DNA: TGTGCCAGCAGCTCAGAGGGACAGTATAATTCACCCCTCCACTTT
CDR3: CASSSEGQYNSPLHF

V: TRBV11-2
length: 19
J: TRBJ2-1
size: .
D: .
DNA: TGTGCCAGCAGCTTAGATCGCTCCGTGCTTGACAGGTCCACGGATGAGCAGTTCTTC
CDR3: CASSLDRSVLDRSTDEQFF

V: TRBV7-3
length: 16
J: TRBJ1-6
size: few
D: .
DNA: TGTGCCAGCAGACACCGGGGGAGCTCCTATAATTCACCCCTCCACTTT
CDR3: CASRHRGSSYNSPLHF

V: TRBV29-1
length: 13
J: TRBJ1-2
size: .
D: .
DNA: TGCAGCGTTGAACCCTACTTTGGCTATGGCTACACCTTC
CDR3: CSVEPYFGYGYTF

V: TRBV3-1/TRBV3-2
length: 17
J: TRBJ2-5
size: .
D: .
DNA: TGTGCCAGCAGCCAAGGTCTTTCCCCGTCCACGGGTGAGACCCAGTACTTC
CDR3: CASSQGLSPSTGETQYF

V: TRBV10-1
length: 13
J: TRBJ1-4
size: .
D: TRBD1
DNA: TGCGCCAGCAGCAGGGGGATCGGTGAAAAACTGTTTTTT
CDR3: CASSRGIGEKLFF

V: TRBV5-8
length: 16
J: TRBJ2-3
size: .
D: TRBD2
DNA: TGTGCCAGCAGCTTGACTAGCGGTTCTGGCACAGATACGCAGTATTTT
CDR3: CASSLTSGSGTDTQYF

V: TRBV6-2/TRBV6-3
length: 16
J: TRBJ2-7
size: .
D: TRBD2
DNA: TGTGCCAGCAGTTACTCCGGACTAGCGGACCTATACGAGCAGTACTTC
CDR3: CASSYSGLADLYEQYF

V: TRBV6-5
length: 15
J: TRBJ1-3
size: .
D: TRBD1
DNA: TGTGCCAGCAGTCCCCGGGACAGGGCAAAGAACACCATATATTTT
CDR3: CASSPRDRAKNTIYF

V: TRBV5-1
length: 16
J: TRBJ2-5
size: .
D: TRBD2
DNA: TGCGCCAGCAGCTTGGCCCCTAGCGGGGGGCAAGAGACCCAGTACTTC
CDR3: CASSLAPSGGQETQYF

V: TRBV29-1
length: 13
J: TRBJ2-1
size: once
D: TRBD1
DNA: TGCAGCGTTGTCCGGGACAGCTACAATGAGCAGTTCTTC
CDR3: CSVVRDSYNEQFF

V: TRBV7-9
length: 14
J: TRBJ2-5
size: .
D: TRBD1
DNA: TGTGCCAGCAGCTTAGGGACAGGGAGAGAGACCCAGTACTTC
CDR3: CASSLGTGRETQYF

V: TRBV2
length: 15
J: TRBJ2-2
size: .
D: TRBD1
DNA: TGTGCCAGCAGGAGACAGGGGGGCAACACCGGGGAGCTGTTTTTT
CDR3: CASRRQGGNTGELFF

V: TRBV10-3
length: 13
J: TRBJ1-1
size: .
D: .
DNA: TGTGCCATCCGGAGACAGGTTGACACTGAAGCTTTCTTT
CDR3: CAIRRQVDTEAFF

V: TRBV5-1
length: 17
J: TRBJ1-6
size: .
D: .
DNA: TGCGCCAGCAGCTCTGACCCGACAGGCCTTGGGTTTTCACCCCTCCACTTT
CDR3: CASSSDPTGLGFSPLHF

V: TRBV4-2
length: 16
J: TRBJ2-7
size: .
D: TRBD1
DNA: TGTGCCAGCAGCCCGTTACAGGGGGCAAACACCTACGAGCAGTACTTC
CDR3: CASSPLQGANTYEQYF

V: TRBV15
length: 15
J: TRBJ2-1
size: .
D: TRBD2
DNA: TGTGCCACCAGGACCGGGACTACAGATTATAATGAGCAGTTCTTC
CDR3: CATRTGTTDYNEQFF

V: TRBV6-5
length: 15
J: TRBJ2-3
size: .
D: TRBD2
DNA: TGTGCCAGCACCTATAGCGGGAGAGGCACAGATACGCAGTATTTT
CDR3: CASTYSGRGTDTQYF

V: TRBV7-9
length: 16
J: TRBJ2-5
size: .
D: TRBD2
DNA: TGTGCCAGCAGCTTAGTTTCGACTAACGGGGGGGAGACCCAGTACTTC
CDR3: CASSLVSTNGGETQYF

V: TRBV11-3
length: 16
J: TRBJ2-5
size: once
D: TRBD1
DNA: TGTGCCAGCAGCTCCCTCCTTAACGACAGGGGGGAGACCCAGTACTTC
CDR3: CASSSLLNDRGETQYF

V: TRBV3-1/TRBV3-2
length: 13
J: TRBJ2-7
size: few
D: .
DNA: TGTGCCAGCAGCCGACTCGGCGGCTACGAGCAGTACTTC
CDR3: CASSRLGGYEQYF

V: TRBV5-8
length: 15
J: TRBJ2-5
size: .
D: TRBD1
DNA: TGTGCCAGCAGCTTGAACAGGGGGCGCGTCGAGACCCAGTACTTC
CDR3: CASSLNRGRVETQYF

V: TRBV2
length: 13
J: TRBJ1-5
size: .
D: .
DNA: TGTGCCAGCAGCCCTGTGGGGGGGAAGCCCCAGCATTTT
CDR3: CASSPVGGKPQHF

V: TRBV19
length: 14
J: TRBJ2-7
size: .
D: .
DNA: TGTGCCACCCGAGGAGGGGGCCATGGCTACGAGCAGTACTTC
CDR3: CATRGGGHGYEQYF

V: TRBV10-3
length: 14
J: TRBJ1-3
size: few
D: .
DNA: TGTGCCATCAGTGAGTCAAATACCCGAGACACCATATATTTT
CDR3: CAISESNTRDTIYF

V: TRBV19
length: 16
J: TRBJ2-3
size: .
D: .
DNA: TGTGCCAGTAGTTCTCGGGCCGACAGGGAGGCAGATACGCAGTATTTT
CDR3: CASSSRADREADTQYF

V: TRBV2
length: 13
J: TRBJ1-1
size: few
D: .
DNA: TGTGCCAGCAGGGCCCAGGCGTACGCTGAAGCTTTCTTT
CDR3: CASRAQAYAEAFF

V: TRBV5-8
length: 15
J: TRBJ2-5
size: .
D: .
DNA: TGTGCCAGCAGCTCACAGGGACGGGTCACAGAGACCCAGTACTTC
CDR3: CASSSQGRVTETQYF

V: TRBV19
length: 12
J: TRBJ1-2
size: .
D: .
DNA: TGTGCCAGTAGAGTAACGGACAGCGGCTACACCTTC
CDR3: CASRVTDSGYTF

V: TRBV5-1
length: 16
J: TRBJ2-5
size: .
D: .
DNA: TGCGCCAGCAGCTTCCCGGGGGGCCTTTTTGGAGAGACCCAGTACTTC
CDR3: CASSFPGGLFGETQYF

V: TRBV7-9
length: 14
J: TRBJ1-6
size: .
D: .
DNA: TGTGCCAGCAGTCCCGGAGGGCTTAATTCACCCCTCCACTTT
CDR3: CASSPGGLNSPLHF

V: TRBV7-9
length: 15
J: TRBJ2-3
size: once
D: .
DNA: TGTGCCAGCAGCATAGCCCCGGGGGGCACAGATACGCAGTATTTT
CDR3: CASSIAPGGTDTQYF

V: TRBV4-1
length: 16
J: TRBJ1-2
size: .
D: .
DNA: TGCGCCAGCAGCCAAGATCGGCGGATTAAATACTATGGCTACACCTTC
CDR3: CASSQDRRIKYYGYTF

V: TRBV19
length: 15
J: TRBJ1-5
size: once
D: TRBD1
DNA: TGTGCCAGTAGCCGGGACAGGGTAGTCGATCAGCCCCAGCATTTT
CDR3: CASSRDRVVDQPQHF

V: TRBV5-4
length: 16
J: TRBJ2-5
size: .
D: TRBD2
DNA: TGTGCCAGCAGCCCGGGACTAGCGGGAGGGTGGGAGACCCAGTACTTC
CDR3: CASSPGLAGGWETQYF

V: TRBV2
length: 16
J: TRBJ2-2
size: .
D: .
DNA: TGTGCCAGCAGTATCTTCAGGGGCCCGAACACCGGGGAGCTGTTTTTT
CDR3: CASSIFRGPNTGELFF

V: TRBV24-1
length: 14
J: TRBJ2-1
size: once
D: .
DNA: TGTGCCACCAGTGCGGGGTGGGATTACAATGAGCAGTTCTTC
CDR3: CATSAGWDYNEQFF

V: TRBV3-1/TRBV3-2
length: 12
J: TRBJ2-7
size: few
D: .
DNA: TGTGCCAGCAGCCAAATCGGCTACGAGCAGTACTTC
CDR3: CASSQIGYEQYF